This TCR beta chain was profiled in a study of Graves' ophthalmopathy and Graves' hyperthyroidism. Looking at the study overall: Investigators collected peripheral blood at initial diagnosis, before any treatment was given. Study-wide points: Most thyroid clonotypes expanded beyond 0.001 frequency were also found in blood.

The CDR3 sequence is 14 residues long. CDR1 MNHNS and CDR2 SASEGT come from the germline V gene. In the case of this clonotype: What it binds is unknown. At one boundary the junction diverges from the germline segment, which might be a read error.

PBMCs stemmed from approximately 9.7 ml of fresh peripheral blood. TCR beta CDR3 amplification used RNA transcripts. In the first round, RT-PCR was carried out with HTBI primers, and a multiplex PCR formed the second round. MiXCR, applied by TCRdb to the multiplex PCR reads, yields one record per CDR3 protein. The table includes 150,000 or so distinct CDR3 sequences, 35% to 50% detected once. The rearrangement joins TRBV6-1 to TRBJ2-5; TRBD2 matches at 12 bases. This receptor was taken from a man aged 25 to 40 with Graves' ophthalmopathy. Sequencing was done on a sample of peripheral blood. CDR3 bases: TGCGGCAGCAGCAGACTAGCGGGAGAAGAGACCCAGTACTTC. Encoded protein: CGSSRLAGEETQYF.